This record concerns one TCR beta chain sequence. The specificity of this receptor is unknown. Base qualities are not recorded, but no much larger clone differs from it by a single base. Its CDR3 holds 14 amino acids, cysteine through phenylalanine. Kept here is only the CDR3 DNA, which spans 42 bases and is read in frame from base 1. As encoded in the germline V gene, CDR1 is MGHDK while CDR2 is SYGVNS. V loses 5 bases of germline sequence and J loses 0 bases, and the interval between the two ends is 11 bases. The record originates from a study of T cells after yellow fever vaccination (dated by TCRdb to the late 2010s). Regarding the complete study: The SMART-Seq v4 Ultra Low Input RNA kit was used to prepare libraries from fractions with low cell numbers. To follow T-cell clones before and after both primary and booster YFV17D yellow fever vaccination, bulk TCR alpha and beta repertoires underwent longitudinal sequencing. The cohort comprised two healthy male donors, one aged 18 to 30 and one aged 30 to 40 years. Blood samples were taken at several timepoints before and after primary and secondary immunization, and bulk PBMC replicates and cell subsets were isolated. General findings and caveats noted by the study authors: Because the study included only a couple of donors, the extent to which the findings can be generalized is limited. A small share of clonotypes occurred in both CD4 and CD8 compartments, likely arising from convergent recombination. After the booster, most of the clones that had expanded following primary vaccination were detected again (approximately 96% of CD4 and around 87% of CD8), which suggests that memory was broadly maintained. The secondary T-cell response was found to be weaker but faster than the primary response, with a peak reached on day 5 rather than on day 15. Computational filtering was required because FACS-sorted repertoires could contain abundant contaminating clonotypes from the bulk population.

TCR cDNA was synthesized by 5'RACE template switching, which introduced a universal primer site and unique molecular identifiers. cDNA synthesis was primed from both the TCR alpha and TCR beta constant segments. Libraries were amplified in two PCR steps, with sample barcodes and sequencing adapters added in the second step. Libraries were sequenced on Illumina HiSeq 2500 (2x100 bp) or NovaSeq (2x150 bp). Per the authors' processing: MIGEC handled demultiplexing of reads and collapsing into UMI consensus sequences, while MiXCR performed V(D)J alignment. Vaccine-responding clonotypes were identified with edgeR using replicate PBMC samples, with FDR below 0.01 and a log2 fold change above 5 up to day 15 being required. CD4 or CD8 identity was assigned to each bulk clonotype according to whether the clonotype was present at higher abundance in the sequenced CD4 repertoire or the sequenced CD8 repertoire. Using fastp at Q25 and MiXCR, TCRdb reprocessed the public reads and kept productive beta chains. Every distinct CDR3 protein forms one entry, paired with its most common genes and DNA. For this entry, the V and J calls and clone size follow TCRdb and not the study's own pipeline. The sample yields about 300,000 distinct CDR3 sequences; 6.8% were counted once. 18% of the sample comes from the top ten.

This specimen's treatment or condition label, per the study, means: live attenuated yellow fever vaccine strain. At each blood-draw timepoint, two biological replicates of bulk PBMCs were collected. A standard Ficoll-Paque protocol was used to isolate PBMCs from peripheral blood. TriZol was used to extract RNA from bulk PBMCs, CD4 and CD8 fractions, and dextramer-positive and dextramer-negative fractions. The chain was built from TRBV25-1 and TRBJ2-7, with the D call perhaps TRBD1 or TRBD2, as 6 bases match in each case. The source is a man between 18 and 29 years old who received the YFV17D yellow fever vaccine. Sequenced here: PBMCs, sampled about 49 days after the first yellow fever vaccination. The nucleotide sequence is TGTGCCAGCAGTAGGACGGGGGCCTCCTACGAGCAGTACTTC. The resulting protein is CASSRTGASYEQYF.